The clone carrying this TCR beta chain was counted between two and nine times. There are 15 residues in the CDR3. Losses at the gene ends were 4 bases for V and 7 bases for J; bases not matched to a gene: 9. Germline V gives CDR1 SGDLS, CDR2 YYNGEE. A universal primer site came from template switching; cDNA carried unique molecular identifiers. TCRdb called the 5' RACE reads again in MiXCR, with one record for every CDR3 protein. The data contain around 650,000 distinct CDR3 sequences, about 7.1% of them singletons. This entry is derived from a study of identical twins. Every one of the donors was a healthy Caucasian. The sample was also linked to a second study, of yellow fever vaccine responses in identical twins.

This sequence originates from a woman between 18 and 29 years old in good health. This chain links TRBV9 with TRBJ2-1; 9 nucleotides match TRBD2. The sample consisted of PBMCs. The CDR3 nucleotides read TGTGCCAGCAGCCCCCAGCGGGGGGTGGGGAATGAGCAGTTCTTC. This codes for CASSPQRGVGNEQFF. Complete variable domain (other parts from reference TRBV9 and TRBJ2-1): DSGVTQTPKHLITATGQRVTLRCSPRSGDLSVYWYQQSLDQGLQFLIQYYNGEERAKGNILERFSAQQFPDLHSELNLSSLELGDSALYFCASSPQRGVGNEQFFGPGTRLTVL.